These 13 T cell receptor beta chains were all obtained from the same sample, sequenced in a study of radiation and T cells in renal cell carcinoma. Data came from immunoSEQ multiplex PCR; TCRdb stores just in-frame clones and leaves some out. The table shows 150,000 to 180,000 clones, with around 90% occurring only once. Time point given: blood 2 weeks post-SBRT. Treatment reported: 15 Gy SBRT to primary tumor, nephrectomy 4 weeks later. Sequences were derived from blood, sampled from a patient whose treatment included radiotherapy and nephrectomy. The source is a woman aged 45-65 years with renal cell carcinoma.

This chain joins TRBV19 and TRBJ1-4, with D unresolved. This CDR3 is 13 amino acids long. The germline V gene has CDR1 LNHDA and CDR2 SQIVND (reference sequence). V was shortened by 8 bases and J by 7 bases, with 14 bases between the two germline ends. CDR3 bases: TGTGCCAGTTCCGTTGCGGTGACTGAAAAACTGTTTTTT. Translating gives CASSVAVTEKLFF.

The V call is TRBV18, the J call TRBJ2-7; 13 bases are a match to TRBD2. Germline loops: CDR1 KGHSH, CDR2 LQKENI. The CDR3 loop spans 15 amino acids. V dropped 5 bases and J dropped 4; count of bases not matched to a gene: 5. The CDR3 DNA is TGTGCCAGCTCAAGGACTAGCGGGGGACTTTACGAGCAGTACTTC. Translation: CASSRTSGGLYEQYF. The entire variable domain, with the rest obtained from reference TRBV18 and TRBJ2-7, is as follows: NAGVMQNPRHLVRRRGQEARLRCSPMKGHSHVYWYRQLPEEGLKFMVYLQKENIIDESGMPKERFSAEFPKEGPSILRIQQVVRGDSAAYFCASSRTSGGLYEQYFGPGTRLTVT.

J is TRBJ1-4 and V is TRBV13; D is unclear. The V end lost 5 bases, the J end lost 10 bases, and 17 bases lay between the germline ends. Germline CDR1 reads PRHDT; CDR2 reads FYEKMQ (reference sequence). The CDR3 length is 14 residues. The DNA of the CDR3 is TGTGCCAGCAGCATGGGCCCGATTGGGGTAAAACTGTTTTTT. This gives the protein CASSMGPIGVKLFF.

V usage is TRBV7-8 and J usage is TRBJ1-6; D is unresolved. The CDR3 extends over 14 amino acids. CDR1 is SGHVS and CDR2 is FQNEAQ in the germline V gene. Trimming removed 4 bases at V and 5 bases at J, with 9 bases between. DNA for the CDR3: TGTGCCAGCAGCTCGGGAAAAAATAATTCACCCCTCCACTTT. Its translation: CASSSGKNNSPLHF.

The chain is built from TRBV7-2 and TRBJ2-7; no clear D gene. Germline CDR1 SGHTA, CDR2 FQGNSA. Between the trimmed V and J ends, which lost 5 bases and 0 bases, there was a span of 14 bases. This CDR3 contains 15 residues. This CDR3 is CASSPRTMGSYEQYF. In DNA, the CDR3 is TGTGCCAGCAGCCCCCGTACTATGGGCTCCTACGAGCAGTACTTC.

The V and J genes are TRBV10-3 and TRBJ2-1; 9 nucleotides match TRBD1. CDR1 is ENHRY, CDR2 SYGVKD, per germline. The CDR3 has 14 residues. V lost 6 bases and J lost 2; bases outside the gene matches: 2. In DNA, the CDR3 is TGTGCCATCAGCTGGACAGGGGCCTACAATGAGCAGTTCTTC. Encoded protein: CAISWTGAYNEQFF.

The rearrangement uses TRBV9 and TRBJ1-6; D may be TRBD1 (5 bases). The V gene's germline CDR1 is SGDLS and CDR2 YYNGEE. The germline V and J ends were trimmed by 0 bases and 7 bases, with 8 bases remaining between them. The length of the CDR3 is 14 residues. The CDR3 region is CASSVGAGNSPLHF. The CDR3 DNA follows: TGTGCCAGCAGCGTAGGGGCAGGGAATTCACCCCTCCACTTT. Drawing the rest from reference TRBV9 and TRBJ1-6, the complete variable domain is DSGVTQTPKHLITATGQRVTLRCSPRSGDLSVYWYQQSLDQGLQFLIQYYNGEERAKGNILERFSAQQFPDLHSELNLSSLELGDSALYFCASSVGAGNSPLHFGNGTRLTVT.

This clone came up once. J is TRBJ1-3 and V is TRBV6-5, with TRBD1 matching 8 bases. In germline, CDR1 is MNHEY, CDR2 SVGAGI. After removal of 5 bases from V and 6 bases from J, the junction contained 6 bases not matched to a gene. This CDR3 spans 14 amino acids. CDR3 loop: CASSTGTGLNTIYF. CDR3 bases: TGTGCCAGCAGTACGGGGACAGGCTTAAACACCATATATTTT.

The rearrangement joins TRBV5-1 to TRBJ2-3; D may be TRBD2 (6 bases). Germline loops: CDR1 SGHRS, CDR2 YFSETQ. The CDR3 is 17 amino acids. Between the trimmed V and J ends, which lost 0 bases and 0 bases, there was a span of 14 bases. CDR3 sequence: CASSLGGGHSSTDTQYF. In DNA, the CDR3 is TGCGCCAGCAGCTTGGGTGGAGGGCACTCTAGCACAGATACGCAGTATTTT.

The gene calls are TRBV6-5 and TRBJ2-5; 8 bases line up with TRBD2. The CDR3 contains 15 residues. Germline CDR1 reads MNHEY; CDR2 reads SVGAGI. V trimming: 5 bases; J trimming: 1 base; junction bases outside the gene matches: 6. The CDR3 sequence is CASSPSGGRQETQYF. CDR3 coding DNA: TGTGCCAGCAGTCCGAGCGGGGGACGCCAAGAGACCCAGTACTTC.

V is TRBV6-5 and J is TRBJ2-7; 8 positions match TRBD1. V was clipped by 6 bases and J by 7 bases; unmatched bases: 5. Germline V gene lookup returns CDR1 MNHEY and CDR2 SVGAGI. The CDR3 runs to 12 residues. CDR3 residues: CASSSDRGEQYF. The CDR3 DNA sequence: TGTGCCAGCAGCAGCGACAGGGGTGAGCAGTACTTC.

The chain links TRBV18 to TRBJ1-1; the D gene is possibly TRBD1 (5 bases). Per the germline V gene, CDR1 is KGHSH and CDR2 is LQKENI. The V end lost 6 bases, the J end lost 3 bases, and 11 bases lay between the germline ends. The CDR3 spans 13 residues. The CDR3 is CASSQIRDTEAFF. The CDR3, as DNA: TGTGCCAGCTCCCAGATCAGGGACACTGAAGCTTTCTTT.

This chain uses TRBV7-2 with TRBJ2-7; D gene unclear. V was trimmed by 0 bases and J by 2 bases, leaving 11 bases between them. The CDR3 spans 15 residues. The germline V gene encodes CDR1 SGHTA and CDR2 FQGNSA. The CDR3 DNA sequence: TGTGCCAGCAGCTTAGCGAGACCAGAGACCTACGAGCAGTACTTC. It codes for CASSLARPETYEQYF.